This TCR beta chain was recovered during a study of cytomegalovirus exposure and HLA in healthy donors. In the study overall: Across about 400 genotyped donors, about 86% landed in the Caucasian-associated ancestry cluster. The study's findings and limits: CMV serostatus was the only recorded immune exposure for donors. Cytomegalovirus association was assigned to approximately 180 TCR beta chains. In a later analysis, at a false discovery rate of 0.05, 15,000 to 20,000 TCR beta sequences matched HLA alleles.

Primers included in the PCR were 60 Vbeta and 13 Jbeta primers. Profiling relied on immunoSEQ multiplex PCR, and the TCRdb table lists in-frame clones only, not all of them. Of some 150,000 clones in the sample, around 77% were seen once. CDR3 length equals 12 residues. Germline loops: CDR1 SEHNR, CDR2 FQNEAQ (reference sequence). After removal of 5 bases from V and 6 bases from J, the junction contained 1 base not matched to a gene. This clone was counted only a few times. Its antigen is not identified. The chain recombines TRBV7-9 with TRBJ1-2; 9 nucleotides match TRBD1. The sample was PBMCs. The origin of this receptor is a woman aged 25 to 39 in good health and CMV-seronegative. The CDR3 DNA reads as TGTGCCAGCAGCCGGACAGGGGATGGCTACACCTTC. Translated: CASSRTGDGYTF.